The clone carrying this T cell receptor beta chain was recorded a few times. Its antigen is not known. TCRdb independently ran MiXCR on the 5' RACE reads; one entry per CDR3 protein. The table lists 520,000 or so distinct CDR3 sequences, less than 25% of them singletons. V lost 4 bases to trimming and J lost 2 bases, with 10 bases between them. CDR1 SQVTM and CDR2 ANQGSEA come from the germline V gene. The CDR3 covers 13 residues. These data come from a study of identical twins. Broader study findings: Reduced insertions were recorded for abundant cord blood beta clonotypes, with no such pattern in memory repertoires.

These sequences were also reported in another study, on T cells expressing NK-cell markers.

The chain has TRBV29-1 and TRBJ2-3; D is ambiguous. The sequence came from a woman under 30 in good health. The sample was CD4+ T cells sorted from blood. DNA for the CDR3: TGCAGCGTTGTTTTCAAGTACACAGATACGCAGTATTTT. Its protein is CSVVFKYTDTQYF.